This entry lists 15 T cell receptor beta chains sequenced from one sample in a study of blood T cell repertoires in COVID-19. Clones were sequenced by immunoSEQ multiplex PCR, and TCRdb holds only the in-frame ones, with some missing. This table has about 16,000 clones, over 75% appearing once. The sequencing input was peripheral blood. The receptors derive from a woman between 70 and 85 years old with active COVID-19.

The chain joins TRBV10-3 to TRBJ2-3; 7 positions match TRBD2. Germline trimming cut 11 bases from V and 0 bases from J; bases unmatched to any gene: 11. Germline V CDR1 and CDR2: ENHRY, SYGVKD. This CDR3 contains 15 residues. CDR3 sequence reads: CAAGTSATSTDTQYF. The CDR3 nucleotides read TGTGCCGCGGGTACTAGCGCAACTAGCACAGATACGCAGTATTTT.

The rearrangement links TRBV6-5 to TRBJ2-7, with 9 bases matching TRBD2. The germline CDR1 and CDR2 sequences are MNHEY and SVGAGI. V trimming: 7 bases; J trimming: 2 bases; junction bases outside the gene matches: 6. This CDR3 comprises 14 residues. The CDR3 sequence is CASTVGLAPYEQYF. The CDR3 nucleotides read TGTGCCAGCACCGTGGGACTAGCTCCCTACGAGCAGTACTTC.

The chain joins TRBV5-1 to TRBJ2-5; 7 positions match TRBD1. Germline trimming cut 3 bases from V and 1 base from J; bases unmatched to any gene: 9. The CDR3 covers 16 residues. Germline lookup yields CDR1 SGHRS and CDR2 YFSETQ. The CDR3 DNA follows: TGCGCCAGCAGCTGGGGCCGGACAGGTCTCCAAGAGACCCAGTACTTC. Translation: CASSWGRTGLQETQYF.

The count of this clone is one. The chain carries TRBV19 and TRBJ2-1; 11 positions match TRBD2. With V trimmed by 6 bases and J by 2 bases, 3 bases remained unmatched. This CDR3 spans 15 amino acids. CDR1 is LNHDA, CDR2 SQIVND, per germline (reference sequence). CDR3 nucleotide sequence: TGTGCCAGTAGCGCACTAGCGGGAGCCTACAATGAGCAGTTCTTC. Translating it yields CASSALAGAYNEQFF.

This chain links TRBV7-3 with TRBJ2-3; possibly TRBD2 for D (5 bases). The CDR3 is 15 residues long. Germline-derived CDR1 and CDR2 are SGHTA and FQGTGA. Trimming removed 1 base at V and 1 base at J, with 9 bases between. The CDR3 spells CASSLSGHGTDTQYF. CDR3 DNA: TGTGCCAGCAGCTTAAGCGGGCACGGCACAGATACGCAGTATTTT.

This CDR3 is CASSRTGAGYQETQYF. The CDR3 DNA sequence: TGTGCCAGCAGCCGAACAGGGGCCGGGTACCAAGAGACCCAGTACTTC. The chain couples TRBV3-1 (or the pseudogene TRBV3-2) to TRBJ2-5; TRBD1 matches 7 bases. Trimming removed 4 bases from V and 0 bases from J; junction bases left unmatched: 8. Germline V CDR1 and CDR2: LGHDT, YNNKEL (reference sequence). The CDR3 sequence is 16 residues long.

The gene calls are TRBV28 and TRBJ2-5; tentative D call: TRBD2 (5 bases). Germline CDR1 and CDR2: MDHEN and SYDVKM. The CDR3 runs 12 residues. The V end was cut by 6 bases, the J end by 6 bases, with 11 bases between. The CDR3 sequence: CASSLATQTQYF. CDR3 bases: TGTGCCAGCAGCCTAGCAACGCAGACCCAGTACTTC.

The rearrangement joins TRBV6-5 to TRBJ2-1, with D uncertain. This CDR3 has 12 amino acids. Trimming took off 7 bases at V and 9 bases at J, with 13 bases between the two ends. Germline CDR1 MNHEY, CDR2 SVGAGI. This CDR3 reads CASNVWAGEQFF. The CDR3 DNA sequence: TGTGCCAGCAACGTATGGGCTGGTGAGCAGTTCTTC.

The V call is TRBV6-6, the J call TRBJ2-7; D perhaps matches TRBD2 (5 bases). The V and J ends lost 7 bases and 0 bases respectively, with 13 bases between them. The CDR3 spans 14 residues. Germline V gives CDR1 MNHNY, CDR2 SVGAGI (reference sequence). CDR3 coding DNA: TGTGCCAGCAATGAGAGGGCAGACTCCTACGAGCAGTACTTC. This translates into CASNERADSYEQYF.

V gene TRBV7-9 combines with J gene TRBJ2-5; 13 bases agree with TRBD2. There are 17 residues in the CDR3. Unmatched junction bases numbered 6, after V lost 1 base and J lost 4 bases. The germline V gene has CDR1 SEHNR and CDR2 FQNEAQ (reference sequence). The CDR3 region has the DNA TGTGCCAGCAGCTTAGGAAGGGGACTAGCGGGAAGAGAGACCCAGTACTTC. Its protein product is CASSLGRGLAGRETQYF.

This chain links TRBV3-1 (or the pseudogene TRBV3-2) with TRBJ1-2; D unresolved. Germline V gives CDR1 LGHDT, CDR2 YNNKEL (reference sequence). Trimming pared 0 bases from V and 4 bases from J, leaving 3 bases between. The CDR3 covers 12 residues. The CDR3 DNA follows: TGTGCCAGCAGCCAAGACCGCTATGGCTACACCTTC. This sequence encodes CASSQDRYGYTF.

This CDR3 is CASSPRTSGNEQFF. The CDR3 region has the DNA TGTGCCAGTAGTCCTCGGACTAGCGGCAATGAGCAGTTCTTC. This chain joins TRBV19 and TRBJ2-1; the match to TRBD2 covers 10 bases. The CDR3 runs to 14 residues. Germline CDR1 and CDR2: LNHDA and SQIVND (reference sequence). V was clipped by 5 bases and J by 6 bases; unmatched bases: 4.

The rearrangement uses TRBV28 and TRBJ1-4; tentatively, D is TRBD1 (6 bases). The CDR3 totals 15 residues. Germline CDR1 and CDR2: MDHEN and SYDVKM. V lost 2 bases, J lost 7 bases, and 14 bases lay in between. The CDR3: CASSLRQGWREKLFF. The DNA for the CDR3 is TGTGCCAGCAGTTTAAGGCAGGGGTGGCGTGAAAAACTGTTTTTT.

The V gene is TRBV25-1, the J gene TRBJ2-3, with 10 bases fitting TRBD2. The CDR3 has 14 residues. The germline V gene encodes CDR1 MGHDK and CDR2 SYGVNS. J was trimmed by 6 bases and V by 5 bases; bases with no gene match: 5. The CDR3 DNA reads TGTGCCAGCAGTCACAGCGGGAGGGGGGATACGCAGTATTTT. Its protein product is CASSHSGRGDTQYF.

The gene calls are TRBV27 and TRBJ2-1; weak D call: TRBD1 (5 bases). The CDR3 sequence is 13 residues long. Germline V gives CDR1 MNHEY, CDR2 SMNVEV (reference sequence). V dropped 0 bases and J dropped 6 bases, with 6 bases sitting between them. The CDR3 is CASSLSGANEQFF. Here the CDR3 DNA reads TGTGCCAGCAGTTTATCAGGGGCCAATGAGCAGTTCTTC.